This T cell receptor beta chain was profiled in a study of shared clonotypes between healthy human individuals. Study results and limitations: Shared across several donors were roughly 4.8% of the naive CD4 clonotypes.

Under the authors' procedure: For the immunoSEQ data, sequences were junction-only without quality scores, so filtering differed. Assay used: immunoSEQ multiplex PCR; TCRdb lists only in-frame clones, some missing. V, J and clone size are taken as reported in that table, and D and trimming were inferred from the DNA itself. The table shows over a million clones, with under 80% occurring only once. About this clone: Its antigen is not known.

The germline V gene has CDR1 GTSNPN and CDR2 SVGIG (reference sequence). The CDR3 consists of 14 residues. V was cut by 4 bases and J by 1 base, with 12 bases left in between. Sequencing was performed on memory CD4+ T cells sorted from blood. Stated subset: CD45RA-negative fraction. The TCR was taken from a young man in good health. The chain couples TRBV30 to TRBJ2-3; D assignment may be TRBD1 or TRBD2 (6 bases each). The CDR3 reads CAWTRGLGTDTQYF. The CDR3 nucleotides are TGTGCCTGGACTCGGGGGCTCGGCACAGATACGCAGTATTTT.